What follows are 5 T cell receptor beta chains derived from one specimen sequenced in a study of blood T cell repertoires in COVID-19. Sequencing used immunoSEQ multiplex PCR; TCRdb keeps in-frame clones, though not all of them. The sample includes around 260,000 clones, about 83% of them seen just once. Sequenced material: peripheral blood. Receptor source: a woman aged 50 to 60 who had recovered from COVID-19.

This rearrangement joins TRBV9 to TRBJ2-2, with a possible D match to TRBD2 (5 bases). CDR3 length: 13 residues. Trimming removed 6 bases at V and 8 bases at J, with 14 bases between. Germline loops: CDR1 SGDLS, CDR2 YYNGEE. The CDR3 sequence: CASNRRESGELFF. CDR3 DNA: TGTGCCAGCAACAGAAGGGAGTCTGGGGAGCTGTTTTTT.

The CDR3 loop reads CASSYPPGLAGYEQYF. CDR3 coding DNA: TGTGCCAGCAGTTACCCTCCGGGACTAGCGGGATACGAGCAGTACTTC. The J gene is TRBJ2-7, the V gene TRBV6-2 or TRBV6-3; 13 bases align to TRBD2. This CDR3 is 16 amino acids long. V lost 2 bases, J lost 4 bases, and 5 bases stayed unmatched. CDR1 MNHEY and CDR2 SVGEGT come from the germline V gene.

The rearrangement links TRBV7-2 to TRBJ2-7; TRBD2 matches 7 bases. There are 13 residues in the CDR3. CDR1 is SGHTA and CDR2 is FQGNSA in the germline V gene. J lost 0 bases, V lost 4 bases, and 0 bases had no gene match. This chain's CDR3 is CASSWGGSYEQYF. The CDR3, as DNA: TGTGCCAGCAGCTGGGGGGGCTCCTACGAGCAGTACTTC.

Worth noting for this clone: This sample includes further DNA sequences coding for the same CDR3. The V gene is TRBV5-4, the J gene TRBJ2-7; tentatively, D is TRBD2 (5 bases). The ends were cut back, 1 base at V and 5 bases at J, with 7 bases in the middle. The length of the CDR3 is 12 residues. CDR1 is SGHNT, CDR2 YYREEE, per germline (reference sequence). As DNA, the CDR3 is TGTGCCAGCAGCTTGCCCGGGAACGAGCAGTACTTC. This encodes CASSLPGNEQYF.

The rearrangement uses TRBV27 and TRBJ2-7, with D possibly being TRBD1 (7 bases). The CDR3 totals 14 residues. V lost 4 bases and J 2 bases, leaving 12 bases between the germline ends. From germline, CDR1 is MNHEY and CDR2 SMNVEV (reference sequence). The CDR3 protein is CASSSRGAAYEQYF. Written as DNA, the CDR3 is TGTGCCAGCAGTTCCAGGGGGGCAGCCTACGAGCAGTACTTC.